This T cell receptor (beta chain) came from a study of blood T cell repertoires in COVID-19. Trimming removed 5 bases from V and 5 bases from J, with 12 bases in between. Germline CDR1 is MNHEY and CDR2 is SMNVEV (reference sequence). The CDR3 extends over 13 amino acids. Clones were sequenced by immunoSEQ multiplex PCR, and TCRdb holds only the in-frame ones, with some missing. The repertoire holds roughly 200,000 clones, roughly three quarters seen once, with roughly 8.6% in the top ten. This clone was counted only a few times. This specimen includes other DNA sequences encoding the same CDR3. Sequencing used peripheral blood. The rearrangement joins TRBV27 to TRBJ1-1; no definite D call. This sequence originates from a woman aged 45-59 years with active or convalescent COVID-19. CDR3: CASSLSRGTEAFF. The CDR3 region has the DNA TGTGCCAGCAGTCTCTCCCGGGGAACTGAAGCTTTCTTT.